What follows are 22 T cell receptor beta chains derived from one specimen sequenced in a study of blood T cell repertoires in COVID-19. The data were produced by immunoSEQ multiplex PCR, yet TCRdb's version contains in-frame clones alone and is incomplete. Of 200,000 to 300,000 clones in the sample, around four fifths are singletons; the top ten hold around 25%. Sequencing input: peripheral blood. Receptors originate from a man in his forties with acute or convalescent COVID-19.

The rearrangement uses TRBV5-1 and TRBJ1-2; no clear D gene. This CDR3 contains 13 residues. The V gene lost 0 bases and the J gene lost 7 bases, with 10 bases spanning the gap. Germline CDR1 is SGHRS and CDR2 is YFSETQ. The CDR3 protein is CASSLGRGVGYTF. CDR3 DNA: TGCGCCAGCAGCTTGGGTCGGGGAGTTGGCTACACCTTC.

The J gene is TRBJ2-1, the V gene TRBV3-1 (or the pseudogene TRBV3-2), with D unclear. Looked up from germline, CDR1 is LGHDT and CDR2 is YNNKEL (reference sequence). The CDR3 has 14 amino acids. Trimming cost V 0 bases and J 6 bases, with 9 bases left between them. The CDR3 loop reads CASSQDFRTNEQFF. CDR3 in DNA: TGTGCCAGCAGCCAAGATTTTAGAACCAATGAGCAGTTCTTC.

This clone has only one observation. The chain combines TRBV5-1 with TRBJ2-7, with 10 positions matching TRBD2. Trimming removed 0 bases from V and 10 bases from J; junction bases left unmatched: 7. In germline, CDR1 is SGHRS, CDR2 YFSETQ. The CDR3 runs to 14 residues. CDR3: CASSLGLAGLLQYF. Here the CDR3 DNA reads TGCGCCAGCAGCTTGGGACTAGCGGGTTTGTTACAGTACTTC.

The chain couples TRBV2 to TRBJ1-6, with D possibly being TRBD1 (6 bases). The CDR3 is 13 amino acids. Deletions cut 7 bases from V and 8 bases from J, with 12 bases between. Germline loops: CDR1 SNHLY, CDR2 FYNNEI. The CDR3, as DNA: TGTGCCAGCAACAGGGTGAAGGATTCACCCCTCCACTTT. Translation: CASNRVKDSPLHF.

A few counts support this clone. The chain combines TRBV7-7 with TRBJ2-5; 8 positions agree with TRBD2. V dropped 7 bases and J dropped 7; count of bases not matched to a gene: 14. From germline, CDR1 is SSHAT and CDR2 FNYEAQ (reference sequence). The CDR3 consists of 15 residues. The CDR3 DNA reads TGTGCCAGCAACACTCGGGAGGGAGGCTTTGCGACCCAGTACTTC. Translated, it gives CASNTREGGFATQYF.

The genes are TRBV9 and TRBJ1-2; D is uncertain. Germline V lookup: CDR1 SGDLS, CDR2 YYNGEE. The germline V and J ends were trimmed by 3 bases and 3 bases, with 9 bases remaining between them. CDR3 length: 13 residues. Here the CDR3 reads CASSGEFDYGYTF. The CDR3 DNA follows: TGTGCCAGCAGCGGGGAGTTCGACTATGGCTACACCTTC.

J is TRBJ2-3 and V is TRBV14; 8 bases match TRBD2. CDR3 length: 15 amino acids. V was pared by 4 bases and J by 2 bases, with 5 bases of the junction left unmatched. Germline V gene data show CDR1 as SGHDN and CDR2 as FVKESK. This CDR3 reads CASSREREFTDTQYF. CDR3 DNA: TGTGCCAGCAGCCGCGAGCGGGAGTTCACAGATACGCAGTATTTT.

The chain uses TRBV7-3 and TRBJ2-2, with 7 bases lining up with TRBD2. The CDR3 totals 13 residues. Germline values: CDR1 SGHTA, CDR2 FQGTGA. V was pared by 6 bases and J by 8 bases, with 6 bases of the junction left unmatched. The DNA for the CDR3 is TGTGCCAGCAGTAGCGGGCGTCTTGGGGAGCTGTTTTTT. Its translation is CASSSGRLGELFF. The whole variable domain, filled in from reference TRBV7-3 and TRBJ2-2, reads GAGVSQTPSNKVTEKGKYVELRCDPISGHTALYWYRQSLGQGPEFLIYFQGTGAADDSGLPNDRFFAVRPEGSVSTLKIQRTERGDSAVYLCASSSGRLGELFFGEGSRLTVL.

CDR3 DNA: TGTGCCAGCAGTGATACTAGCGGGAGATACGAGACCCAGTACTTC. Amino acid sequence: CASSDTSGRYETQYF. V is TRBV2 and J is TRBJ2-5; 11 bases line up with TRBD2. The CDR3 runs 15 residues. Germline V gene data show CDR1 as SNHLY and CDR2 as FYNNEI. Germline trimming cut 3 bases from V and 5 bases from J; bases unmatched to any gene: 5. The whole variable domain, remainder taken from reference TRBV2 and TRBJ2-5, is EPEVTQTPSHQVTQMGQEVILRCVPISNHLYFYWYRQILGQKVEFLVSFYNNEISEKSEIFDDQFSVERPDGSNFTLKIRSTKLEDSAMYFCASSDTSGRYETQYFGPGTRLLVL.

About this clone: The same CDR3 is also encoded by other DNA sequences in this sample. The rearrangement joins TRBV27 to TRBJ2-7, with 9 positions matching TRBD1. The germline V gene has CDR1 MNHEY and CDR2 SMNVEV (reference sequence). CDR3 length: 14 residues. The J segment lost 3 bases and the V segment lost 5 bases, leaving 5 bases of the junction unmatched. This CDR3 is CASSPGTGNYEQYF. The DNA of the CDR3 is TGTGCCAGCAGTCCCGGGACAGGGAACTACGAGCAGTACTTC.

The V gene is TRBV30, the J gene TRBJ1-5; TRBD1 matches 8 bases. The V segment lost 5 bases and the J segment 4 bases; nucleotides outside the gene matches: 4. The CDR3 has 13 amino acids. The germline V gene encodes CDR1 GTSNPN and CDR2 SVGIG (reference sequence). CDR3 DNA sequence: TGTGCCTGGGCGGGACAGGTTAATCAGCCCCAGCATTTT. Amino acids: CAWAGQVNQPQHF. Filled out from reference TRBV30 and TRBJ1-5, the complete variable domain reads SQTIHQWPATLVQPVGSPLSLECTVEGTSNPNLYWYRQAAGRGLQLLFYSVGIGQISSEVPQNLSASRPQDRQFILSSKKLLLSDSGFYLCAWAGQVNQPQHFGDGTRLSIL.

This chain joins TRBV6-1 and TRBJ2-5, with D possibly matching TRBD2 (5 bases). Germline CDR1 and CDR2: MNHNS and SASEGT. The CDR3 contains 16 residues. V dropped 4 bases and J dropped 3 bases, with 18 bases sitting between them. CDR3: CASSGARARGKETQYF. CDR3 bases: TGTGCCAGCAGTGGCGCGAGGGCTCGTGGGAAAGAGACCCAGTACTTC.

This clone was found once. This rearrangement joins TRBV30 to TRBJ2-2, with D hard to call. This CDR3 is 12 amino acids long. In germline, CDR1 is GTSNPN, CDR2 SVGIG (reference sequence). The CDR3 DNA reads TGTGCTGAGTTAATCCCCCCCGGGGAGCTGTTTTTT. This codes for CAELIPPGELFF. Full variable domain (rest looked up from reference TRBV30 and TRBJ2-2): SQTIHQWPATLVQPVGSPLSLECTVEGTSNPNLYWYRQAAGRGLQLLFYSVGIGQISSEVPQNLSASRPQDRQFILSSKKLLLSDSGFYLCAELIPPGELFFGEGSRLTVL.

The chain is built from TRBV9 and TRBJ1-1; D may be TRBD1 (6 bases). Germline assignment: CDR1 SGDLS and CDR2 YYNGEE. V lost 0 bases and J 5 bases, leaving 11 bases between the germline ends. This CDR3 is 14 amino acids long. CDR3 in amino acids: CASSVGGRGTEAFF. Written as DNA, the CDR3 is TGTGCCAGCAGCGTAGGGGGGCGAGGGACTGAAGCTTTCTTT.

CDR3 amino acids: CASSQVSSEQFF. CDR3 coding DNA: TGTGCCAGCAGCCAAGTTTCGTCCGAGCAGTTCTTC. The rearrangement uses TRBV3-1 (or the pseudogene TRBV3-2) and TRBJ2-1, with D hard to call. Germline V gene data show CDR1 as LGHDT and CDR2 as YNNKEL (reference sequence). The V gene lost 1 base and the J gene lost 10 bases, with 8 bases spanning the gap. This CDR3 is built from 12 residues.

V is TRBV27 and J is TRBJ1-2, with D perhaps TRBD1 (5 bases). The length of the CDR3 is 14 residues. The V end was cut by 4 bases, the J end by 2 bases, with 11 bases between. The germline gives CDR1 MNHEY, CDR2 SMNVEV (reference sequence). In nucleotides, the CDR3 is TGTGCCAGCAGTTACCAGGGCCCCAACTATGGCTACACCTTC. Encoded protein: CASSYQGPNYGYTF.

The rearrangement joins TRBV30 to TRBJ1-2, with 7 bases that match TRBD1. The CDR3 totals 13 residues. Per germline, CDR1 GTSNPN and CDR2 SVGIG (reference sequence). Losses at the gene ends were 4 bases for V and 8 bases for J; bases not matched to a gene: 10. CDR3 residues: CAWTGQASVGYTF. The CDR3 DNA is TGTGCCTGGACCGGACAGGCATCGGTGGGCTACACCTTC.

V and J are TRBV15 and TRBJ1-1; 7 nucleotides align to TRBD1. V lost 0 bases and J lost 0; bases outside the gene matches: 4. Germline CDR1 reads LNHNV; CDR2 reads YYDKDF (reference sequence). The CDR3 spans 16 residues. CDR3 DNA: TGTGCCACCAGCAGAGAGAGAACAGGGGTGAACACTGAAGCTTTCTTT. Its protein is CATSRERTGVNTEAFF.

V gene TRBV5-1 combines with J gene TRBJ2-7; TRBD1 might be the D (5 bases). Trimming pared 4 bases from V and 2 bases from J, leaving 13 bases between. The germline V gene encodes CDR1 SGHRS and CDR2 YFSETQ. This CDR3 is built from 14 residues. The CDR3 sequence: CASSDDRITYEQYF. CDR3 coding DNA: TGCGCCAGCAGCGACGACAGAATTACCTACGAGCAGTACTTC.

This clone was detected only a few times. CDR3 bases: TGTGCCAGCAGCCAAGAACGGGTGAGCTCCTACAATGAGCAGTTCTTC. Translated: CASSQERVSSYNEQFF. V usage is TRBV3-1 (or the pseudogene TRBV3-2) and J usage is TRBJ2-1; D ambiguous. Per germline, CDR1 LGHDT and CDR2 YNNKEL (reference sequence). V dropped 0 bases and J dropped 0 bases, with 9 bases sitting between them. This CDR3 has 16 residues.

The chain has TRBV6-5 and TRBJ1-1; the D is unclear. The CDR3 is 15 amino acids. Trimming took 2 bases from V and 0 from J, leaving 10 bases between them. CDR1 MNHEY and CDR2 SVGAGI come from the germline V gene. CDR3 nucleotides: TGTGCCAGCAGTTACAGCAGGTTCTTGAACACTGAAGCTTTCTTT. Its protein is CASSYSRFLNTEAFF.

The J gene is TRBJ2-1, the V gene TRBV7-2, with TRBD1 matching 10 bases. CDR1 and CDR2 (germline): SGHTA, FQGNSA. The CDR3 spans 15 residues. The trim removed 5 bases at V and 8 bases at J, leaving 9 bases unmatched. In nucleotides, the CDR3 is TGTGCCAGCAGCCGGGTGGGACAGGGGAGGCATGAGCAGTTCTTC. Translated, it gives CASSRVGQGRHEQFF.